The rows below give T cell receptor beta chains drawn from one sample of a study of early T cells in non-severe SARS-CoV-2 infection. TCRdb re-analysed the 5' RACE reads in MiXCR, keeping a single row per CDR3 protein. The sample has around 94,000 distinct CDR3 sequences, about an eighth seen once. Specimen: whole blood. These receptors were obtained from an adult who was a healthcare worker with PCR-confirmed SARS-CoV-2 infection or an uninfected control (not recorded which). Each CDR3 is given with its conserved first and last residue. The order of the fields is V gene, J gene, clone size, D gene, CDR3 protein, CDR3 DNA. D genes are given only for firm matches. Clone size is given for some rows only: seen once, a few or many times, or a class if the clone is expanded.

TRBV11-3	TRBJ2-1	.	.	CASSLYGMEEQFF	TGTGCCAGCAGCTTATACGGGATGGAGGAGCAGTTCTTC
TRBV29-1	TRBJ2-1	.	TRBD1	CSVGQGADEQFF	TGCAGCGTTGGACAGGGAGCGGATGAGCAGTTCTTC
TRBV7-6	TRBJ2-5	many	TRBD1	CASSLRYGGQGTETQYF	TGTGCCAGCAGCTTACGATACGGGGGACAGGGGACAGAGACCCAGTACTTC
TRBV5-1	TRBJ1-1	.	.	CASSTQTGDTEAFF	TGCGCCAGCAGCACCCAAACCGGGGACACTGAAGCTTTCTTT
TRBV12-3/TRBV12-4	TRBJ1-2	many	.	CASSLGRAEGYTF	TGTGCCAGCAGTTTGGGACGGGCAGAGGGCTACACCTTC
TRBV7-6	TRBJ1-2	few	.	CASSLVVGSLGKDGYTF	TGTGCCAGCAGCTTAGTTGTTGGCTCCCTGGGGAAGGATGGCTACACCTTC
TRBV20-1	TRBJ2-7	few	TRBD2	CSAAREGEEQYF	TGCAGTGCCGCGCGGGAGGGAGAAGAGCAGTACTTC
TRBV11-2	TRBJ2-5	few	.	CASSLSWSGETQYF	TGTGCCAGCAGCTTAAGTTGGTCGGGAGAGACCCAGTACTTC
TRBV2	TRBJ2-7	few	.	CASKNLKSHEQYF	TGTGCCAGCAAAAATCTCAAATCTCACGAGCAGTACTTC
TRBV28	TRBJ2-7	few	TRBD2	CASSPLLSGTYEQYF	TGTGCCAGCAGTCCACTCCTTAGCGGGACCTACGAGCAGTACTTC
TRBV29-1	TRBJ1-2	once	.	CSAQEGLYGYTF	TGCAGCGCCCAGGAGGGGCTCTATGGCTACACCTTC
TRBV7-9	TRBJ2-1	.	.	CAGGRDEQFF	TGTGCCGGGGGCAGGGATGAGCAGTTCTTC
TRBV6-6	TRBJ2-7	many	.	CASRYYGGYEQYF	TGTGCCAGCAGGTACTACGGGGGATACGAGCAGTACTTC
TRBV24-1	TRBJ1-5	.	TRBD1	CATSGQGQSNQPQHF	TGTGCCACCAGCGGACAGGGGCAGAGCAATCAGCCCCAGCATTTT
TRBV20-1	TRBJ2-3	.	TRBD1	CSARADRADTQYF	TGCAGTGCTAGAGCCGACAGGGCAGATACGCAGTATTTT
TRBV7-9	TRBJ1-4	few	.	CASSLSGSEKLFF	TGTGCCAGCAGCTTATCCGGGAGTGAAAAACTGTTTTTT
TRBV29-1	TRBJ2-6	.	.	CSPSGNPRTGANVLTF	TGCAGCCCCTCGGGGAACCCTCGCACTGGGGCCAACGTCCTGACTTTC
TRBV7-9	TRBJ1-1	many	.	CASSSRSVKSVNTEAFF	TGTGCCAGCAGCTCCCGTTCGGTAAAGTCTGTGAACACTGAAGCTTTCTTT
TRBV7-9	TRBJ1-1	.	.	CASSLTLAEAFF	TGTGCCAGCAGCTTAACCCTCGCTGAAGCTTTCTTT
TRBV6-5	TRBJ2-1	many	TRBD1	CASSMGQAYNEQFF	TGTGCCAGCAGTATGGGACAGGCCTACAATGAGCAGTTCTTC
TRBV18	TRBJ1-1	many	TRBD1	CASSTGQGKVGTEAFF	TGTGCCAGCTCAACGGGACAGGGAAAGGTTGGCACTGAAGCTTTCTTT
TRBV2	TRBJ1-4	.	TRBD1	CASSVEQGAEKLFF	TGTGCCAGCAGTGTGGAGCAGGGGGCGGAAAAACTGTTTTTT
TRBV5-5	TRBJ2-5	.	.	CASSLQPLTDEETQYF	TGTGCCAGCAGTTTACAACCCCTGACAGACGAAGAGACCCAGTACTTC
TRBV2	TRBJ2-1	many	TRBD2	CATQKREVNEQFF	TGTGCCACCCAAAAGCGGGAGGTAAATGAGCAGTTCTTC
TRBV5-4	TRBJ2-1	few	.	CAAAGPAGLYNEQFF	TGTGCCGCCGCGGGTCCAGCGGGCCTCTACAATGAGCAGTTCTTC
TRBV28	TRBJ2-7	.	.	CASSLLRDGSHEQYF	TGTGCCAGCAGTTTGTTACGGGATGGCAGCCACGAGCAGTACTTC